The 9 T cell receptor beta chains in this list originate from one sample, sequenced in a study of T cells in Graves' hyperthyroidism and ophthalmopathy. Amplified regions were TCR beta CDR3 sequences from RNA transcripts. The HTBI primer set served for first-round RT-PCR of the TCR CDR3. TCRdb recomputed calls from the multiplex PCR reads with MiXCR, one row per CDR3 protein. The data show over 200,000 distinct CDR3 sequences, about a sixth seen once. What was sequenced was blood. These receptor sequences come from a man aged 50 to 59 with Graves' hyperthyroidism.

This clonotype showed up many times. The CDR3 loop is CASSFRAPSDEQYF. DNA for the CDR3: TGTGCCAGCAGTTTCCGGGCGCCGTCCGACGAGCAGTACTTC. The J gene is TRBJ2-7, the V gene TRBV27; D is ambiguous. V was shortened by 3 bases and J by 5 bases, with 14 bases between the two germline ends. This CDR3 is built from 14 residues. Germline V gene sequence: CDR1 MNHEY, CDR2 SMNVEV (reference sequence).

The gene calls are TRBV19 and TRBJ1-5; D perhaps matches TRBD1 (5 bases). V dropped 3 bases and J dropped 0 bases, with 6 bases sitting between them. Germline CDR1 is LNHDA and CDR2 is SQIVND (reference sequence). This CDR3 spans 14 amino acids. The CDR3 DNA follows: TGTGCCAGTAGTATGGGGGTTAGCAATCAGCCCCAGCATTTT. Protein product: CASSMGVSNQPQHF.

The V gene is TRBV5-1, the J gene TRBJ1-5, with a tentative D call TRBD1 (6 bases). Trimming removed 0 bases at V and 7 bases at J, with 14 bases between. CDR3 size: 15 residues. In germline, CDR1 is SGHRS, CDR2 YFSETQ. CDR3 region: CASSLAGGLGQPQHF. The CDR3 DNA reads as TGCGCCAGCAGCTTGGCCGGGGGCCTGGGACAGCCCCAGCATTTT. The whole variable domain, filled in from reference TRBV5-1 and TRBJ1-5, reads KAGVTQTPRYLIKTRGQQVTLSCSPISGHRSVSWYQQTPGQGLQFLFEYFSETQRNKGNFPGRFSGRQFSNSRSEMNVSTLELGDSALYLCASSLAGGLGQPQHFGDGTRLSIL.

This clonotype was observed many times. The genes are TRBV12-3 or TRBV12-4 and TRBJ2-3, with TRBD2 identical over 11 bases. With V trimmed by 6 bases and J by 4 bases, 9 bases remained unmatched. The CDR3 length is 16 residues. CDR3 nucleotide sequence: TGTGCCAGCAGGGCTCCCGGGACTAGCGGTGCAGATACGCAGTATTTT. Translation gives CASRAPGTSGADTQYF.

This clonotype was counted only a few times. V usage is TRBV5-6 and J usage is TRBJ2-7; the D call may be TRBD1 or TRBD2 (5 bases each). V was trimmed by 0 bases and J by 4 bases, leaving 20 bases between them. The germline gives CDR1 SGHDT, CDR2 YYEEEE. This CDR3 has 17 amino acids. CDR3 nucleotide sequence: TGTGCCAGCAGCTTGGCCGCCCGGGACGTAGGGGATTACGAGCAGTACTTC. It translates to CASSLAARDVGDYEQYF.

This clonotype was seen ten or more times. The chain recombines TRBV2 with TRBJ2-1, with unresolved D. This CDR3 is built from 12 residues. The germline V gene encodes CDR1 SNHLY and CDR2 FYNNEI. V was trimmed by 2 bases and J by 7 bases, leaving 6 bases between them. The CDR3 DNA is TGTGCCAGCAGTGAATTGGGAAATGAGCAGTTCTTC. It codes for CASSELGNEQFF.

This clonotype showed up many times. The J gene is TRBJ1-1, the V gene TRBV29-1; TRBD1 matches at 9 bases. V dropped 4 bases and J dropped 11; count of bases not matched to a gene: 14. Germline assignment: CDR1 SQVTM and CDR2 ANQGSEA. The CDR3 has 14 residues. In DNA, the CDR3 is TGCAGCGTTGCGTTTGGGACAGGGTCTGTTGTCGCTTTCTTT. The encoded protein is CSVAFGTGSVVAFF.

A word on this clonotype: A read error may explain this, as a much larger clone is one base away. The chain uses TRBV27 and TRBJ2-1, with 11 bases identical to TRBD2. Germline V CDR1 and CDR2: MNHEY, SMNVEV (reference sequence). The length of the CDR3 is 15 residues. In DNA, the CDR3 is TGTGCCGGCAGTCCCGGGACTAGCGGATACAATGAGCAGTTCTTC. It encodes CAGSPGTSGYNEQFF.

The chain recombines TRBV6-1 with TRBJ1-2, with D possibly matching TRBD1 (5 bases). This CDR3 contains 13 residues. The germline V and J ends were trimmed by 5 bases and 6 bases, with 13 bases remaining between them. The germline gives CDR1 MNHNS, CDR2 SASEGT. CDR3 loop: CASSYGGPDGYTF. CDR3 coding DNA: TGTGCCAGCAGTTATGGGGGACCAGATGGCTACACCTTC.